This T cell receptor beta chain was identified during a study of graft-versus-host responses after intestinal transplantation. Across the whole study: Transplants given to recipients were multivisceral, liver-intestinal, or isolated intestinal. Findings and limits, study-wide: GvH clones occurred in recipient marrow; some first appeared in ileum or blood. Some patients had graft-donor T cell macrochimerism. In their allografts, the ratios of graft-versus-host to host-versus-graft T cell clones were high.

TCRdb's table, derived via immunoSEQ multiplex PCR, lists solely in-frame clones and lacks some. The sample lists some 66,000 clones, around nine tenths occurring once. The germline V gene encodes CDR1 SGHRS and CDR2 YFSETQ. Losses at the gene ends were 2 bases for V and 7 bases for J; bases not matched to a gene: 8. The CDR3 extends over 17 amino acids. On this clone itself: The antigen remains unidentified.

Investigators treated the graft tissue so that it released intraepithelial and lamina propria lymphocytes. The sequencing used ileum tissue, collected 350 to 400 days after transplant. The TCR comes from a human patient who received an intestinal transplant, so some T cells may come from the graft donor. This chain uses TRBV5-1 with TRBJ2-1; 14 nucleotides line up with TRBD2. The CDR3 region is CASSFTGTSGSGNEQFF. CDR3 nucleotide sequence: TGCGCCAGCAGCTTCACCGGGACTAGCGGGAGTGGGAATGAGCAGTTCTTC.